This T cell receptor (beta chain) was recorded in a study of T-cell reconstitution after alpha-beta-depleted transplantation in children. A library of TCRbeta sequences, prepared with unique molecular identifiers, was generated. One entry per CDR3 protein, called by TCRdb with MiXCR from the PCR reads. The sample has approximately 250,000 distinct CDR3 sequences, 9% to 10% seen once; the top ten hold over 4.5%. The CDR3 consists of 15 residues. Per the germline V gene, CDR1 is SGDLS and CDR2 is YYNGEE. With 3 bases removed from V and 1 base from J, the gap between germline ends came to 13 bases. The receptor's source is a human donor who donated a stem cell graft to a child with SCID. The genes are TRBV9 and TRBJ1-1, with TRBD1 as a possible D gene (5 bases). Sample: PBMCs from the stem cell graft donor, taken from the stem cell graft. CDR3 residues: CASSANPQGNTEAFF. The CDR3 DNA reads as TGTGCCAGCAGCGCGAATCCCCAGGGGAACACTGAAGCTTTCTTT.